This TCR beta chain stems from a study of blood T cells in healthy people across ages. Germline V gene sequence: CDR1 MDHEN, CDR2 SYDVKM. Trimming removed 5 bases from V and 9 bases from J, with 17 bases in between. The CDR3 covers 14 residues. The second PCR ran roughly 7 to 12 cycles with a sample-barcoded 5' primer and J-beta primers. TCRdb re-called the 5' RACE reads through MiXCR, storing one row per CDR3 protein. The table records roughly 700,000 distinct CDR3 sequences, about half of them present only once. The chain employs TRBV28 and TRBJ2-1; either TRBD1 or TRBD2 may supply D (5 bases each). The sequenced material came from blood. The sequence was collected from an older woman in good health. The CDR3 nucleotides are TGTGCCAGCAGTGCCTCCCCCCGGGGCAGTGAGCAGTTCTTC. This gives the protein CASSASPRGSEQFF.